What follows is one TCR beta chain and its context. Profiling relied on immunoSEQ multiplex PCR, and the TCRdb table lists in-frame clones only, not all of them. This sample has roughly 330,000 clones, with 88% found just once. The participants were between roughly 18 and 100 years old and came from about two dozen US areas. Two negative PCRs, clearance, or symptom resolution were required of recovered Cohort 3 donors. The sample belongs to a study of blood T cell repertoires in COVID-19. Study as a whole: Donors in the United States, Italy and Spain gave samples during acute or convalescent COVID-19. The analysed material was cDNA or gDNA that came from T cells, B-cell-depleted T cells, or PBMCs.

The CDR3 has 14 residues. The germline V gene encodes CDR1 MNHEY and CDR2 SMNVEV (reference sequence). Trimming cost V 3 bases and J 2 bases; bases outside gene matches: 3. The sequence came from a young man who had recovered from COVID-19. The rearrangement joins TRBV27 to TRBJ1-1, with TRBD1 identical over 7 bases. The sequencing sample was made of PBMCs or T cells enriched from blood (not recorded which). CDR3 region: CASSFRDRNTEAFF. The CDR3 bases are TGTGCCAGCAGTTTTCGGGACAGAAACACTGAAGCTTTCTTT.